This TCR beta chain was retrieved from a study of CD8+ T cells in alopecia areata. Study at large: Patients received oral tofacitinib, 5 to 10 mg twice daily, for moderate-to-severe alopecia areata.

The CDR3 sequence is 14 residues long. V trimming: 3 bases; J trimming: 7 bases; junction bases outside the gene matches: 7. Per the germline V gene, CDR1 is SQVTM and CDR2 is ANQGSEA. Sequencing relied on a cDNA template that was reverse transcribed from extracted RNA. Generated by immunoSEQ multiplex PCR, the TCRdb table keeps only in-frame clones and is missing some. Of about 140,000 clones detected, about 51% appear once; the ten largest clones hold roughly 15%. This clone was seen a single time. Its target is unknown. Study outcomes and limitations: Lesional tissue from the scalp (especially in alopecia totalis/universalis) showed higher clonality than normal scalp.

Treatment specified: oral pan-JAK inhibitor, 5-10 mg twice daily. In alopecia areata patients, both lesional scalp punch biopsies and peripheral blood were collected. The chain carries TRBV29-1 and TRBJ2-2; 8 bases agree with TRBD1. This TCR came from a human donor with alopecia areata. The sample in question was CD8+ T cells sorted from blood, obtained at week 4, from a patient treated with tofacitinib. For the CDR3, the DNA is TGCAGCGTTGAGGCACGCAGGGGGCACGGGGAGCTGTTTTTT. Its protein is CSVEARRGHGELFF.